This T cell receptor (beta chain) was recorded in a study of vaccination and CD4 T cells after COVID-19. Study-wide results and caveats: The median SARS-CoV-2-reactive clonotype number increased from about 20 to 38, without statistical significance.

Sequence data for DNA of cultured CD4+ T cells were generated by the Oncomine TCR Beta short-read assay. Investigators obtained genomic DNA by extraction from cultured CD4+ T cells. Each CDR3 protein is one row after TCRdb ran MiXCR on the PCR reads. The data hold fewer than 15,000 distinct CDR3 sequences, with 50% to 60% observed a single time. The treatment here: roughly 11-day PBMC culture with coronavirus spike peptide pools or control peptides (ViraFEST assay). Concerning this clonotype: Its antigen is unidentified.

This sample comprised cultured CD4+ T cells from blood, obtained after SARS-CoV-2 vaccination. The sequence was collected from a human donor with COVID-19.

CDR3 nucleotides: TGTGCCAGCAGTTACTTAGAAGGCTCCTACGAGCAGTACTTC. As protein: CASSYLEGSYEQYF. This chain links TRBV6-2 or TRBV6-3 with TRBJ2-7, with D uncertain. The V gene's germline CDR1 is MNHEY and CDR2 SVGEGT. The CDR3 is 14 amino acids. Trimming took 1 base from V and 0 from J, leaving 7 bases between them.